One and the same sample provided the 20 T cell receptor beta chains below, sequenced in a study of blood T cell repertoires in COVID-19. Using immunoSEQ multiplex PCR, the repertoire was profiled, and TCRdb retains in-frame clones only, with some absent. The table has fewer than 80,000 clones, 74% seen once; the top ten hold roughly 28%. Sequencing was performed on peripheral blood. Receptors were obtained from a woman older than 75 with acute or convalescent COVID-19.

V and J are TRBV2 and TRBJ2-3; TRBD2 matches 11 bases. Germline loops: CDR1 SNHLY, CDR2 FYNNEI. J lost 6 bases, V lost 4 bases, and 9 bases had no gene match. The CDR3 is 16 amino acids. As DNA, the CDR3 is TGTGCCAGCAGTGGTACTAGCGGGAGTCGAAGGGATACGCAGTATTTT. This translates into CASSGTSGSRRDTQYF.

The CDR3 here is CASSYLSGVGAKNIQYF. CDR3 nucleotides: TGTGCCAGCAGTTACTTGTCGGGAGTAGGGGCCAAAAACATTCAGTACTTC. The genes are TRBV6-2 or TRBV6-3 and TRBJ2-4; a possible D gene is TRBD2 (6 bases). Trimming took 1 base from V and 1 from J, leaving 14 bases between them. CDR1 is MNHEY and CDR2 is SVGEGT in the germline V gene. The CDR3 has 17 amino acids.

V usage is TRBV1 and J usage is TRBJ2-7; the table names TRBD2, a call not compared with the DNA. TRBV1 is a pseudogene locus. CDR3 length equals 11 residues. In nucleotides, the CDR3 is TGCACCAGCAGCCAGGGGAGCGAGCAGTACTTC. This encodes CTSSQGSEQYF.

The chain joins TRBV28 to TRBJ2-1, with D tentatively TRBD2 (5 bases). The CDR3 is 17 residues long. CDR1 is MDHEN and CDR2 is SYDVKM in the germline V gene. Trimming took 6 bases from V and 2 from J, leaving 20 bases between them. In DNA, the CDR3 is TGTGCCAGCAGCTCAAGTCGGGGTACTCCGGCCTACAATGAGCAGTTCTTC. Amino acid sequence: CASSSSRGTPAYNEQFF. The variable domain in full, completed from reference TRBV28 and TRBJ2-1, reads DVKVTQSSRYLVKRTGEKVFLECVQDMDHENMFWYRQDPGLGLRLIYFSYDVKMKEKGDIPEGYSVSREKKERFSLILESASTNQTSMYLCASSSSRGTPAYNEQFFGPGTRLTVL.

This chain connects TRBV10-3 to TRBJ2-1; the D gene is possibly TRBD2 (6 bases). V was trimmed by 2 bases and J by 10 bases, leaving 12 bases between them. Germline V gene lookup returns CDR1 ENHRY and CDR2 SYGVKD. The CDR3 totals 13 residues. For the CDR3, the DNA is TGTGCCATCAGTGAGACGGAGGGCCGGGAGCAGTTCTTC. Protein: CAISETEGREQFF.

This clone has just a few counts. The chain couples TRBV6-5 to TRBJ2-3; maybe TRBD1 (5 bases). CDR1 and CDR2 (germline): MNHEY, SVGAGI. Deletions cut 4 bases from V and 4 bases from J, with 15 bases between. CDR3 length: 15 residues. The CDR3 is CASSLQGTSPDTQYF. As DNA, the CDR3 is TGTGCCAGCAGTTTGCAGGGCACTTCCCCAGATACGCAGTATTTT.

V and J are TRBV6-2 or TRBV6-3 and TRBJ2-1; 12 bases fit TRBD2. The CDR3 runs to 15 residues. Germline V gene data show CDR1 as MNHEY and CDR2 as SVGEGT. V gave up 10 bases and J gave up 7 bases; unmatched junction bases: 11. DNA of the CDR3: TGTGCCACCAGCCGACGGACTAGCGGGACAAATGAGCAGTTCTTC. Its translation: CATSRRTSGTNEQFF.

The chain couples TRBV6-5 to TRBJ1-2, with 10 bases lining up with TRBD1. Germline CDR1 is MNHEY and CDR2 is SVGAGI. CDR3 length: 14 amino acids. The junction had 8 bases not matched to a gene; V was cut back by 8 bases and J by 5 bases. The CDR3 protein is CASLWTGGWYGYTF. The CDR3 DNA follows: TGTGCCAGCCTTTGGACAGGGGGTTGGTATGGCTACACCTTC.

V and J are TRBV29-1 and TRBJ1-1; perhaps TRBD1 as D (6 bases). Germline V lookup: CDR1 SQVTM, CDR2 ANQGSEA. V dropped 2 bases and J dropped 5 bases, with 12 bases sitting between them. This CDR3 comprises 13 residues. The CDR3 coding sequence is TGCAGCGTTGAACGGGGCAGGGGTACTGAAGCTTTCTTT. Translation: CSVERGRGTEAFF.

The J gene is TRBJ2-1, the V gene TRBV2; 11 bases line up with TRBD2. The junction had 3 bases not matched to a gene; V was cut back by 2 bases and J by 0 bases. CDR1 is SNHLY, CDR2 FYNNEI, per germline. This CDR3 has 17 amino acids. CDR3 DNA sequence: TGTGCCAGCAGTGAACTAGCGGGAGGACTCTCCTACAATGAGCAGTTCTTC. Translating it yields CASSELAGGLSYNEQFF.

The chain combines TRBV28 with TRBJ1-4; 11 positions match TRBD1. CDR3 length: 17 amino acids. CDR1 MDHEN and CDR2 SYDVKM come from the germline V gene. J was trimmed by 3 bases and V by 4 bases; bases with no gene match: 7. This CDR3 is CASSSPDRGLPNEKLFF. In nucleotides, the CDR3 is TGTGCCAGCAGTTCTCCGGACAGGGGGCTTCCTAATGAAAAACTGTTTTTT.

V and J are TRBV12-3 or TRBV12-4 and TRBJ2-5; TRBD1 matches 8 bases. The V segment lost 6 bases and the J segment 5 bases; nucleotides outside the gene matches: 2. The CDR3 spans 12 residues. CDR3 bases: TGTGCCAGCAGGACAGGGGTGGAGACCCAGTACTTC. It encodes CASRTGVETQYF.

This clone was counted only a few times. The chain links TRBV6-5 to TRBJ2-7; 8 bases match TRBD2. With 5 bases clipped from V and 2 bases from J, the junction kept 5 bases outside the gene matches. CDR3 size: 14 residues. Germline values: CDR1 MNHEY, CDR2 SVGAGI. CDR3 region: CASSPGGGTYEQYF. The CDR3, as DNA: TGTGCCAGCAGTCCCGGGGGGGGAACCTACGAGCAGTACTTC.

The genes are TRBV6-2 or TRBV6-3 and TRBJ2-1; 12 bases fit TRBD2. Losses at the gene ends were 0 bases for V and 4 bases for J; bases not matched to a gene: 1. The CDR3 runs to 16 residues. Germline V gene sequence: CDR1 MNHEY, CDR2 SVGEGT. For the CDR3, the DNA is TGTGCCAGCAGTTACTCCCTAGCGGGAGGGTACAATGAGCAGTTCTTC. It is translated as CASSYSLAGGYNEQFF.

The V gene is TRBV9, the J gene TRBJ2-6; D not certain. Trimming removed 0 bases at V and 0 bases at J, with 16 bases between. This CDR3 is 19 amino acids long. Germline loops: CDR1 SGDLS, CDR2 YYNGEE. This CDR3 reads CASSVAGAQTYSGANVLTF. In DNA, the CDR3 is TGTGCCAGCAGCGTAGCTGGAGCCCAAACATACTCTGGGGCCAACGTCCTGACTTTC.

The rearrangement joins TRBV2 to TRBJ1-1; possible D gene TRBD1, 6 bases. Trimming removed 5 bases from V and 1 base from J, with 11 bases in between. The CDR3 totals 14 residues. Per germline, CDR1 SNHLY and CDR2 FYNNEI. The CDR3 coding sequence is TGTGCCAGCAGTCGCAGCAGGGGGAACACTGAAGCTTTCTTT. Its translation: CASSRSRGNTEAFF. Together with reference TRBV2 and TRBJ1-1, the CDR3 gives the full variable domain: EPEVTQTPSHQVTQMGQEVILRCVPISNHLYFYWYRQILGQKVEFLVSFYNNEISEKSEIFDDQFSVERPDGSNFTLKIRSTKLEDSAMYFCASSRSRGNTEAFFGQGTRLTVV.

The CDR3 coding sequence is TGCGCCAGCAGCTTGGCGGGAGACAGGGCTAATTCACCCCTCCACTTT. It is translated as CASSLAGDRANSPLHF. The rearrangement links TRBV5-1 to TRBJ1-6, with 7 bases matching TRBD1. In germline, CDR1 is SGHRS, CDR2 YFSETQ. The V and J ends lost 0 bases and 6 bases, in that order; junction bases with no gene match: 6. There are 16 residues in the CDR3.

The CDR3 loop reads CASSNGQGYNEKLFF. Here the CDR3 DNA reads TGTGCCAGCAGTAACGGACAGGGATATAATGAAAAACTGTTTTTT. The chain has TRBV5-4 and TRBJ1-4; 8 bases match TRBD1. The CDR3 runs to 15 residues. V shed 5 bases, J shed 4 bases, and the junction held 7 bases outside the gene matches. CDR1 is SGHNT, CDR2 YYREEE, per germline (reference sequence).

This clone was counted a few times. The rearrangement links TRBV11-3 to TRBJ1-2, with TRBD1 matching 9 bases. CDR3 length: 13 residues. The germline gives CDR1 SGHNT, CDR2 YENEEA. The V gene end was trimmed by 5 bases and the J gene end by 8 bases; junction bases not matched to a gene: 6. CDR3 DNA: TGTGCCAGCAGCCCAGACAGGGGGGAAGGCTACACCTTC. It is translated as CASSPDRGEGYTF.

V is TRBV28 and J is TRBJ2-1, with D maybe TRBD1 (6 bases). CDR1 and CDR2 from the germline V gene are MDHEN and SYDVKM. The CDR3 is made up of 15 amino acids. V lost 6 bases and J lost 2, with 14 bases in between. CDR3 bases: TGTGCCAGCAGCCTACAGGGCCAGCCCTACAATGAGCAGTTCTTC. Protein: CASSLQGQPYNEQFF.